These T cell receptor beta chains were read from a single sample in a study of shared clonotypes between healthy human individuals. Generated by immunoSEQ multiplex PCR, the TCRdb table keeps only in-frame clones and is missing some. The sample consists of 1.6 million or so clones, approximately 98.5% of them appearing once. Sequencing was carried out using naive CD4+ T cells sorted from blood. Every receptor here comes from a man aged 25 to 40 in good health. Each CDR3 is given with its conserved first and last residue. The D gene is left open where the match is weak. Not all rows give a size; the values are once, few, many and, for expanded clones, a class.

>TRBJ1-5|NA|TRBD1|TRBV6-1
CASREDRGRGQPQHF
TGTGCCAGCAGAGAGGACAGGGGGCGCGGTCAGCCCCAGCATTTT
>TRBJ2-3|NA|TRBD1|TRBV30
CAWSIGTGMDTQYF
TGTGCCTGGAGTATAGGGACAGGGATGGATACGCAGTATTTT
>TRBJ2-3|NA|TRBD2|TRBV6-5
CASSYVLAGGDTQYF
TGTGCCAGCAGTTACGTCCTAGCGGGAGGGGATACGCAGTATTTT
>TRBJ2-2|NA|TRBD1|TRBV18
CASSPPGQGAVGELFF
TGTGCCAGCTCACCCCCTGGACAGGGGGCTGTCGGGGAGCTGTTTTTT
>TRBJ1-2|NA|TRBD1|TRBV5-1
CASSPAGQGERGYTF
TGCGCCAGCAGCCCTGCGGGACAGGGGGAAAGGGGCTACACCTTC
>TRBJ2-4|once|NA|TRBV15
CATSRGSFTKNIQYF
TGTGCCACCAGCAGGGGGAGTTTCACCAAAAACATTCAGTACTTC
>TRBJ2-7|NA|NA|TRBV5-4
CASSPAGSYEQYF
TGTGCCAGCAGCCCGGCGGGCTCCTACGAGCAGTACTTC
>TRBJ2-1|NA|NA|TRBV5-1
CASREAITSYNEQFF
TGCGCCAGCAGAGAGGCCATCACATCCTACAATGAGCAGTTCTTC
>TRBJ2-7|NA|NA|TRBV18
CASSPLGSSYEQYF
TGTGCCAGCTCACCACTGGGCAGCTCCTACGAGCAGTACTTC
>TRBJ1-5|NA|NA|TRBV28
CASSSSVNQPQHF
TGTGCCAGCAGTTCATCCGTCAATCAGCCCCAGCATTTT
>TRBJ2-7|NA|NA|TRBV7-8
CASSLAFPYEQYF
TGTGCCAGCAGCTTAGCGTTTCCCTACGAGCAGTACTTC
>TRBJ2-7|NA|NA|TRBV6-6
CASNGVAQGEQYF
TGTGCCAGCAACGGGGTGGCGCAAGGCGAGCAGTACTTC
>TRBJ1-1|NA|NA|TRBV2
CASSPGNTEAFF
TGTGCCAGCAGTCCGGGAAACACTGAAGCTTTCTTT
>TRBJ2-5|NA|TRBD2|TRBV9
CASSVAGMSAGARETQYF
TGTGCCAGCAGCGTGGCTGGCATGTCGGCGGGAGCGAGAGAGACCCAGTACTTC
>TRBJ2-1|once|NA|TRBV19
CASNRIGDGGWEQFF
TGTGCCAGTAATAGGATTGGGGACGGTGGGTGGGAGCAGTTCTTC
>TRBJ2-7|NA|TRBD1|TRBV27
CASSPRTGPYEQYF
TGTGCCAGCAGTCCTAGGACAGGCCCCTACGAGCAGTACTTC
>TRBJ2-3|NA|NA|TRBV28
CASSFDPTSTDTQYF
TGTGCCAGCAGTTTTGACCCCACTAGCACAGATACGCAGTATTTT
>TRBJ2-1|NA|TRBD1|TRBV7-9
CASSANGGTVQFF
TGTGCCAGCAGCGCCAATGGTGGGACAGTACAGTTCTTC
>TRBJ2-1|NA|TRBD2|TRBV7-6
CASSWGGESSYNEQFF
TGTGCCAGCAGCTGGGGAGGGGAGAGCTCCTACAATGAGCAGTTCTTC
>TRBJ2-1|NA|NA|TRBV5-4
CASSPGQGISTYNEQFF
TGTGCCAGCAGCCCAGGTCAGGGGATAAGTACCTACAATGAGCAGTTCTTC
>TRBJ1-1|NA|NA|TRBV11-2
CASSFYGLTEAFF
TGTGCCAGCAGCTTTTATGGCCTCACTGAAGCTTTCTTT
>TRBJ1-2|NA|NA|TRBV7-9
CASSPLALGARHYGYTF
TGTGCCAGCAGCCCGCTCGCACTTGGGGCAAGACACTATGGCTACACCTTC
>TRBJ2-4|NA|NA|TRBV5-4
CASRDGRAKNIQYF
TGTGCCAGCAGAGATGGGAGAGCCAAAAACATTCAGTACTTC
>TRBJ2-1|NA|TRBD2|TRBV19
CASSWTSGGPRGEQFF
TGTGCCAGTAGTTGGACTAGCGGGGGCCCTAGGGGTGAGCAGTTCTTC
>TRBJ2-5|NA|NA|TRBV19
CASSMARHETQYF
TGTGCCAGTAGTATGGCCCGACACGAGACCCAGTACTTC
>TRBJ2-1|NA|NA|TRBV27
CASSWRTGKPYNEQFF
TGTGCCAGCAGTTGGCGGACCGGGAAACCTTACAATGAGCAGTTCTTC
>TRBJ1-4|few|TRBD1|TRBV18
CASSPEGQGSSNEKLFF
TGTGCCAGCTCACCAGAGGGACAGGGTTCAAGTAATGAAAAACTGTTTTTT
>TRBJ2-3|NA|TRBD1|TRBV5-4
CASSLGQGRADTQYF
TGTGCCAGCAGCTTGGGACAGGGCAGGGCAGATACGCAGTATTTT
>TRBJ1-4|NA|NA|TRBV27
CASSSQSREKLFF
TGTGCCAGCAGTTCCCAGTCACGGGAAAAACTGTTTTTT
>TRBJ2-1|NA|NA|TRBV15
CATSRDLGSGLQFF
TGTGCCACCAGCAGAGATCTCGGGTCAGGGTTGCAGTTCTTC
>TRBJ2-7|NA|TRBD2|TRBV5-4
CASSFRDYNSYEQYF
TGTGCCAGCAGCTTTAGGGACTATAATTCCTACGAGCAGTACTTC
>TRBJ1-4|NA|NA|TRBV5-1
CASSGDNLGEKLFF
TGCGCCAGCAGCGGAGACAATTTGGGCGAAAAACTGTTTTTT
>TRBJ1-2|NA|NA|TRBV25-1
CASSVGTDYGYTF
TGTGCCAGCAGTGTCGGAACAGACTATGGCTACACCTTC
>TRBJ2-7|once|NA|TRBV2
CASIPGRLVGEQYF
TGTGCCAGCATCCCAGGGAGATTGGTGGGGGAGCAGTACTTC
>TRBJ2-7|NA|TRBD2|TRBV18
CASSPYASGFSYEQYF
TGTGCCAGCTCACCATACGCTAGCGGGTTTTCCTACGAGCAGTACTTC
>TRBJ2-3|NA|TRBD2|TRBV28
CASSTTRASGRGMGTDTQYF
TGTGCCAGCAGCACCACCAGGGCTAGCGGGAGGGGGATGGGCACAGATACGCAGTATTTT
>TRBJ1-2|NA|NA|TRBV27
CASSLSRTVYGYTF
TGTGCCAGCAGTTTATCCCGAACCGTCTATGGCTACACCTTC
>TRBJ2-1|NA|TRBD1|TRBV27
CASSLTPGGSYNEQFF
TGTGCCAGCAGTTTAACCCCAGGGGGCTCCTACAATGAGCAGTTCTTC
>TRBJ2-7|NA|TRBD1|TRBV11-2
CASRPVRDRGSYEQYF
TGTGCCAGCAGGCCAGTCCGGGACAGGGGATCCTACGAGCAGTACTTC
>TRBJ1-2|NA|NA|TRBV5-1
CASSLDVGNYGYTF
TGCGCCAGCAGCTTGGATGTCGGCAACTATGGCTACACCTTC
>TRBJ2-7|NA|NA|TRBV25-1
CASRRGGATYEQYF
TGTGCCAGCAGGCGCGGGGGCGCGACCTACGAGCAGTACTTC
>TRBJ2-1|NA|TRBD2|TRBV7-8
CASSRTSGISYNEQFF
TGTGCCAGCAGCAGGACTAGCGGGATCTCCTACAATGAGCAGTTCTTC
>TRBJ1-2|NA|TRBD1|TRBV30
CAWSPRRGFYGYTF
TGTGCCTGGAGTCCCCGCAGGGGGTTCTATGGCTACACCTTC
>TRBJ2-5|once|TRBD1|TRBV6-5
CASRNPGQGHETQYF
TGTGCCAGCAGAAATCCGGGACAGGGGCACGAGACCCAGTACTTC
>TRBJ2-1|NA|TRBD2|TRBV11-2
CASSSLSGRAGNEQFF
TGTGCCAGCAGCTCCCTTAGCGGGAGGGCCGGCAATGAGCAGTTCTTC
>TRBJ2-1|NA|NA|TRBV9
CASSVVSGNEQFF
TGTGCCAGCAGCGTAGTTAGCGGCAATGAGCAGTTCTTC
>TRBJ1-5|NA|TRBD1|TRBV6-1
CASSWTGLDQPQHF
TGTGCCAGCAGCTGGACAGGGCTTGATCAGCCCCAGCATTTT
>TRBJ2-1|NA|NA|TRBV7-6
CASSLAQGYYNEQFF
TGTGCCAGCAGCTTAGCGCAGGGCTACTACAATGAGCAGTTCTTC
>TRBJ2-1|NA|TRBD2|TRBV18
CASSPLAGSSINEQFF
TGTGCCAGCTCACCTCTAGCGGGCAGCTCGATCAATGAGCAGTTCTTC
>TRBJ1-3|NA|NA|TRBV18
CASSPDIIGGNTIYF
TGTGCCAGCTCACCGGACATTATCGGTGGAAACACCATATATTTT
>TRBJ2-7|NA|TRBD2|TRBV4-2
CASSQGRSGDNEQYF
TGTGCCAGCAGCCAGGGCCGTAGCGGGGACAACGAGCAGTACTTC
>TRBJ2-3|NA|NA|TRBV7-7
CASSRTELLGDTQYF
TGTGCCAGCAGCCGCACAGAGTTGTTGGGAGATACGCAGTATTTT
>TRBJ2-5|NA|NA|TRBV7-2
CASSPGTVKETQYF
TGTGCCAGCAGCCCAGGGACGGTGAAAGAGACCCAGTACTTC
>TRBJ2-7|NA|NA|TRBV5-1
CASSLLSGREQYF
TGCGCCAGCAGCTTGCTTTCCGGGCGCGAGCAGTACTTC